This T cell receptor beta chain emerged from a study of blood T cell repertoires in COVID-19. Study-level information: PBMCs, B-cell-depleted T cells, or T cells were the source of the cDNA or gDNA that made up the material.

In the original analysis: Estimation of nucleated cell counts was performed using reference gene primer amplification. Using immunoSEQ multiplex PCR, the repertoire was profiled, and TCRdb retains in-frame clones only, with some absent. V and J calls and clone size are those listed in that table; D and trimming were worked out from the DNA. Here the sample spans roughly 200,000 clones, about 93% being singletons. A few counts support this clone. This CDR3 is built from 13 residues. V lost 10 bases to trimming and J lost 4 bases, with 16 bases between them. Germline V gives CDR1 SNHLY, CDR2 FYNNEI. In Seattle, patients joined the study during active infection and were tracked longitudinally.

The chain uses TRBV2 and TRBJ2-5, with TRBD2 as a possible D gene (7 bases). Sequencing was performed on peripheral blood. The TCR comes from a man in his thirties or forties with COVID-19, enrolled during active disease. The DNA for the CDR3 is TGTGCCACCAGCCTAGGGGGGGCAGAGACCCAGTACTTC. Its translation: CATSLGGAETQYF.